This entry lists 32 T cell receptor beta chains sequenced from one sample in a study of CD8 T cells in Susac syndrome. Random hexamers served to reverse transcribe roughly 0.45 to 1 ug RNA. One entry per CDR3 protein results from TCRdb running MiXCR on the immunoSEQ multiplex PCR reads. The data hold a few hundred thousand distinct CDR3 sequences, with more than 80% observed a single time. The sequencing sample was made of CD8+ T cells from PBMCs. The receptors come from a human donor with multiple sclerosis.

The J gene is TRBJ2-3, the V gene TRBV7-3, with 7 bases identical to TRBD1. The V gene end was trimmed by 0 bases and the J gene end by 2 bases; junction bases not matched to a gene: 5. The CDR3 spans 16 residues. Germline CDR1 reads SGHTA; CDR2 reads FQGTGA. The CDR3 coding sequence is TGTGCCAGCAGCTTAACTTTGGGGACAGACACAGATACGCAGTATTTT. Translating it yields CASSLTLGTDTDTQYF.

V usage is TRBV7-6 and J usage is TRBJ1-3, with 8 positions matching TRBD1. Germline V gene data show CDR1 as SGHVS and CDR2 as FNYEAQ. The CDR3 loop spans 16 amino acids. Trimming at V came to 2 bases and at J to 6 bases, leaving 9 bases not matched to a gene. The CDR3 coding sequence is TGTGCCAGCAGCTTATTCTCGACAGGGGCTGAAAACACCATATATTTT. Its protein product is CASSLFSTGAENTIYF.

This chain connects TRBV12-3 or TRBV12-4 to TRBJ1-1, with unresolved D. This CDR3 contains 12 residues. Trimming took 7 bases from V and 7 from J, leaving 13 bases between them. The CDR3 DNA reads TGTGCCAGCACCTACGACCGTGATGAAGCTTTCTTT. Amino acid sequence: CASTYDRDEAFF.

The chain employs TRBV29-1 and TRBJ1-2, with a tentative D call TRBD1 (6 bases). V was pared by 1 base and J by 0 bases, with 30 bases between. Germline CDR1 and CDR2: SQVTM and ANQGSEA. The CDR3 has 21 amino acids. The CDR3 region is CSVEGSQGRGSLTNPNYGYTF. Written as DNA, the CDR3 is TGCAGCGTTGAAGGATCACAGGGTCGGGGATCCCTTACCAATCCTAACTATGGCTACACCTTC.

This clonotype was seen a few times. The chain is built from TRBV6-1 and TRBJ2-7; the match to TRBD1 covers 9 bases. The CDR3 runs to 13 residues. The J segment lost 6 bases and the V segment lost 5 bases, leaving 5 bases of the junction unmatched. The germline V gene encodes CDR1 MNHNS and CDR2 SASEGT. CDR3 amino acids: CASSPGTGFEQYF. The CDR3, as DNA: TGTGCCAGCAGTCCCGGGACAGGGTTCGAGCAGTACTTC.

The chain joins TRBV27 to TRBJ1-1; 10 positions match TRBD1. This CDR3 contains 15 residues. After removal of 6 bases from V and 1 base from J, the junction contained 5 bases not matched to a gene. Germline CDR1 and CDR2: MNHEY and SMNVEV (reference sequence). The DNA of the CDR3 is TGTGCCAGCAGAGCCGGGACAGGGGCGAACACTGAAGCTTTCTTT. It is translated as CASRAGTGANTEAFF.

The chain has TRBV4-1 and TRBJ1-1; no clear D gene. This CDR3 region has 18 residues. V dropped 1 base and J dropped 3 bases, with 21 bases sitting between them. Germline lookup yields CDR1 MGHRA and CDR2 YSYEKL. The CDR3 sequence is CASSQGPLPSPTHTEAFF. CDR3 DNA: TGCGCCAGCAGCCAAGGCCCGCTCCCCAGCCCTACCCACACTGAAGCTTTCTTT.

The chain couples TRBV20-1 to TRBJ2-1, with 7 bases matching TRBD2. V lost 0 bases to trimming and J lost 0 bases; unmatched junction nucleotides: 11. The germline V gene has CDR1 DFQATT and CDR2 SNEGSKA (reference sequence). This CDR3 has 18 amino acids. As DNA, the CDR3 is TGCAGTGCTAGAGATTGGGTTACTAGCGAGAGCTCCTACAATGAGCAGTTCTTC. This codes for CSARDWVTSESSYNEQFF.

The V gene is TRBV15, the J gene TRBJ2-7; possible D gene TRBD2, 5 bases. Trimming removed 0 bases at V and 4 bases at J, with 13 bases between. CDR3 size: 15 residues. Germline CDR1 reads LNHNV; CDR2 reads YYDKDF (reference sequence). The DNA for the CDR3 is TGTGCCACCAGCAGAGAAAGGCAGCGGACTTACGAGCAGTACTTC. Its translation: CATSRERQRTYEQYF.

J is TRBJ2-7 and V is TRBV28; 7 bases are a match to TRBD1. After removal of 0 bases from V and 1 base from J, the junction contained 3 bases not matched to a gene. Germline V CDR1 and CDR2: MDHEN, SYDVKM. This CDR3 comprises 15 residues. CDR3 nucleotides: TGTGCCAGCAGTTTATGGCAGGGGGTGTCCTACGAGCAGTACTTC. It translates to CASSLWQGVSYEQYF.

The chain uses TRBV4-1 and TRBJ2-3; 7 nucleotides match TRBD1. With V trimmed by 1 base and J by 0 bases, 7 bases remained unmatched. Germline CDR1 is MGHRA and CDR2 is YSYEKL. The CDR3 is 17 residues long. The CDR3 DNA reads as TGCGCCAGCAGCCAAGTAGTACAGGGGTCTAGCACAGATACGCAGTATTTT. Its translation: CASSQVVQGSSTDTQYF.

J is TRBJ2-7 and V is TRBV28; no clear D. The V end was cut by 4 bases, the J end by 0 bases, with 4 bases between. Looked up from germline, CDR1 is MDHEN and CDR2 is SYDVKM. The length of the CDR3 is 12 residues. In DNA form, the CDR3 reads TGTGCCAGCAGTTATTACTCCTACGAGCAGTACTTC. It specifies CASSYYSYEQYF.

The gene calls are TRBV18 and TRBJ2-7; a weak D match, TRBD2 (6 bases). This CDR3 has 14 residues. Germline V gene sequence: CDR1 KGHSH, CDR2 LQKENI. Trimming cost V 0 bases and J 8 bases, with 14 bases left between them. The DNA for the CDR3 is TGTGCCAGCTCACCACCTTTGGGGGGAAGGAAGCAGTACTTC. Residues: CASSPPLGGRKQYF.

The chain employs TRBV7-9 and TRBJ1-1; TRBD1 might be the D (5 bases). V was clipped by 5 bases and J by 1 base, with 14 bases between them. Germline values: CDR1 SEHNR, CDR2 FQNEAQ (reference sequence). The CDR3 is made up of 15 amino acids. The CDR3: CASSTWVGENTEAFF. Here the CDR3 DNA reads TGTGCCAGCAGCACTTGGGTGGGGGAGAACACTGAAGCTTTCTTT.

The rearrangement links TRBV27 to TRBJ2-7, with D hard to call. The CDR3 has 19 amino acids. V was cut by 4 bases and J by 2 bases, with 27 bases left in between. Germline assignment: CDR1 MNHEY and CDR2 SMNVEV (reference sequence). CDR3 in DNA: TGTGCCAGCAGTTACCCCCCCGCCTTTACGGGCCGCGGAACCTACGAGCAGTACTTC. It encodes CASSYPPAFTGRGTYEQYF.

This clonotype appeared a few times. The rearrangement joins TRBV20-1 to TRBJ2-5; D gene ambiguous. The germline V gene has CDR1 DFQATT and CDR2 SNEGSKA (reference sequence). V dropped 2 bases and J dropped 1 base, with 8 bases sitting between them. This CDR3 region has 13 residues. CDR3 region: CSARLESQETQYF. In DNA, the CDR3 is TGCAGTGCTAGATTAGAGTCCCAAGAGACCCAGTACTTC.

V is TRBV11-2 and J is TRBJ2-4, with 11 bases that match TRBD2. Germline trimming cut 0 bases from V and 0 bases from J; bases unmatched to any gene: 1. The length of the CDR3 is 17 residues. The V gene's germline CDR1 is SGHAT and CDR2 FQNNGV. DNA of the CDR3: TGTGCCAGCAGCTTAGAGCTAGCGGGAGGAGCCAAAAACATTCAGTACTTC. It specifies CASSLELAGGAKNIQYF.

This clonotype has only a few counts. This chain links TRBV5-1 with TRBJ2-4, with a weak D call TRBD2 (5 bases). The CDR3 consists of 15 residues. The V and J ends lost 3 bases and 6 bases respectively, with 16 bases between them. Germline CDR1 reads SGHRS; CDR2 reads YFSETQ. The CDR3 protein is CASSWPSEGINIQYF. The CDR3 DNA sequence: TGCGCCAGCAGCTGGCCCTCTGAGGGTATAAACATTCAGTACTTC.

This clonotype has a single count. The chain is built from TRBV12-3 or TRBV12-4 and TRBJ2-1, with D hard to call. This CDR3 has 14 residues. V was trimmed by 7 bases and J by 0 bases, leaving 10 bases between them. CDR3 DNA: TGTGCCAGCACGCGAGCGTCCTCCTACAATGAGCAGTTCTTC. This encodes CASTRASSYNEQFF.

The rearrangement links TRBV6-2 or TRBV6-3 to TRBJ2-7, with D perhaps TRBD1 or TRBD2 (5 bases each). Looked up from germline, CDR1 is MNHEY and CDR2 is SVGEGT. V dropped 6 bases and J dropped 0 bases, with 15 bases sitting between them. The CDR3 runs to 15 residues. The CDR3 bases are TGTGCCAGCAGCACATCAACAGGACTCTCCTACGAGCAGTACTTC. Protein product: CASSTSTGLSYEQYF.

The CDR3 nucleotides read TGTGCCAGCAGTCTCCCCATGGGGACTAGCGGGATCTCGGCCAAAAACATTCAGTACTTC. Protein product: CASSLPMGTSGISAKNIQYF. The chain carries TRBV2 and TRBJ2-4, with TRBD2 identical over 13 bases. Germline V gene sequence: CDR1 SNHLY, CDR2 FYNNEI. This CDR3 is built from 20 residues. V shed 5 bases, J shed 1 base, and the junction held 14 bases outside the gene matches.

This sequence joins TRBV6-5 and TRBJ2-2; perhaps TRBD2 as D (6 bases). Germline loops: CDR1 MNHEY, CDR2 SVGAGI. The CDR3 has 15 residues. Trimming took 4 bases from V and 7 from J, leaving 16 bases between them. CDR3 nucleotides: TGTGCCAGCAGTTCCGCGCACGGGAGTGGCGGGGAGCTGTTTTTT. Protein: CASSSAHGSGGELFF.

The chain joins TRBV19 to TRBJ1-1; D is unclear. The CDR3 has 14 amino acids. V dropped 6 bases and J dropped 1 base, with 12 bases sitting between them. Per the germline V gene, CDR1 is LNHDA and CDR2 is SQIVND (reference sequence). CDR3 amino acids: CASSHLTGNTEAFF. CDR3 sequence (DNA): TGTGCCAGTAGCCATTTGACTGGGAACACTGAAGCTTTCTTT. The complete variable domain, with remaining parts taken from reference TRBV19 and TRBJ1-1, reads DGGITQSPKYLFRKEGQNVTLSCEQNLNHDAMYWYRQDPGQGLRLIYYSQIVNDFQKGDIAEGYSVSREKKESFPLTVTSAQKNPTAFYLCASSHLTGNTEAFFGQGTRLTVV.

V is TRBV7-9 and J is TRBJ1-5; D ambiguous. The CDR3 length is 12 residues. Germline values: CDR1 SEHNR, CDR2 FQNEAQ (reference sequence). V lost 3 bases and J 4 bases, leaving 4 bases between the germline ends. CDR3 DNA sequence: TGTGCCAGCAGCTTGGCGAATCAGCCCCAGCATTTT. Residues: CASSLANQPQHF.

V usage is TRBV11-2 and J usage is TRBJ2-3; the D gene is possibly TRBD2 (5 bases). Trimming left V 5 bases short and J 6 bases short, with 18 bases between. The CDR3 is 15 amino acids. The germline CDR1 and CDR2 sequences are SGHAT and FQNNGV. The CDR3 loop is CASSGDLAQRDTQYF. CDR3 nucleotide sequence: TGTGCCAGCAGCGGAGACCTTGCCCAGCGGGATACGCAGTATTTT.

The rearrangement joins TRBV5-1 to TRBJ1-1; a weak D match, TRBD1 (5 bases). This CDR3 has 15 residues. Germline loops: CDR1 SGHRS, CDR2 YFSETQ. V lost 1 base to trimming and J lost 0 bases, with 10 bases between them. CDR3 in amino acids: CASSLFGGLNTEAFF. The CDR3 DNA reads TGCGCCAGCAGCTTGTTCGGGGGGTTGAACACTGAAGCTTTCTTT.

This chain connects TRBV20-1 to TRBJ2-1; D is possibly TRBD1 or TRBD2 (6 bases each). The CDR3 is 15 amino acids. Trimming took 1 base from V and 7 from J, leaving 17 bases between them. Germline V CDR1 and CDR2: DFQATT, SNEGSKA (reference sequence). The CDR3 protein is CSARGPGGVKNEQFF. The CDR3 DNA sequence: TGCAGTGCTAGAGGCCCCGGGGGCGTTAAGAATGAGCAGTTCTTC.

The V call is TRBV10-3, the J call TRBJ2-7, with D tentatively TRBD2 (5 bases). This CDR3 has 13 residues. Trimming removed 4 bases at V and 4 bases at J, with 11 bases between. Germline assignment: CDR1 ENHRY and CDR2 SYGVKD. For the CDR3, the DNA is TGTGCCATCAGTGGGGAGACGGGTTACGAGCAGTACTTC. As protein: CAISGETGYEQYF.

The J gene is TRBJ1-2, the V gene TRBV11-2; tentative D call: TRBD1 (5 bases). The CDR3 has 13 residues. The V gene's germline CDR1 is SGHAT and CDR2 FQNNGV. Trimming left V 7 bases short and J 7 bases short, with 16 bases between. CDR3 amino acids: CASNAGTDRGYTF. The CDR3 nucleotides read TGTGCCAGCAATGCCGGGACCGATCGTGGCTACACCTTC.

V is TRBV6-1 and J is TRBJ2-2; D is perhaps TRBD1 (5 bases). The CDR3 loop spans 16 amino acids. Trimming pared 7 bases from V and 4 bases from J, leaving 19 bases between. Per germline, CDR1 MNHNS and CDR2 SASEGT. CDR3 in amino acids: CASTTWWQGTTGELFF. CDR3 nucleotide sequence: TGTGCCAGCACCACCTGGTGGCAGGGAACCACCGGGGAGCTGTTTTTT.

This chain links TRBV6-1 with TRBJ1-2; 8 bases are shared with TRBD1. The CDR3 totals 15 residues. Germline-derived CDR1 and CDR2 are MNHNS and SASEGT. The V segment lost 1 base and the J segment 4 bases; nucleotides outside the gene matches: 5. CDR3 loop: CASSEVQGAFYGYTF. As DNA, the CDR3 is TGTGCCAGCAGTGAAGTGCAGGGGGCTTTCTATGGCTACACCTTC.

The CDR3 DNA is TGCGCCAGCAGAGGGGTCCAGGGGGAGCAGTACTTC. Residues: CASRGVQGEQYF. The genes are TRBV4-1 and TRBJ2-7, with a weak D call TRBD1 (6 bases). The CDR3 consists of 12 residues. V lost 6 bases and J lost 7, with 13 bases in between. Per germline, CDR1 MGHRA and CDR2 YSYEKL.